The 17 T cell receptor beta chains listed next were all sequenced from one sample in a study of blood T cell repertoires in COVID-19. The table came from immunoSEQ multiplex PCR; TCRdb's copy has only in-frame clones and leaves some out. Of more than 300,000 clones listed, 65% to 90% are singletons. Input material: PBMCs or T cells enriched from blood (not recorded which). The receptor set was obtained from a woman between 18 and 29 years old who had recovered from COVID-19.

The chain carries TRBV28 and TRBJ2-3; TRBD2 aligns across 12 bases. Trimming removed 6 bases from V and 7 bases from J; junction bases left unmatched: 5. The CDR3 runs 14 residues. CDR1 and CDR2 (germline): MDHEN, SYDVKM. The CDR3 sequence: CASRAGLAGNTQYF. Written as DNA, the CDR3 is TGTGCCAGCAGAGCGGGACTAGCGGGCAATACGCAGTATTTT.

The J gene is TRBJ1-5, the V gene TRBV27; D perhaps matches TRBD1 (6 bases). Germline V gives CDR1 MNHEY, CDR2 SMNVEV (reference sequence). Deletions cut 8 bases from V and 3 bases from J, with 23 bases between. The CDR3 extends over 17 amino acids. CDR3 DNA: TGTGCCAGCTCTCCCGATTCGAGATGGACAGACAATCAGCCCCAGCATTTT. As protein: CASSPDSRWTDNQPQHF.

This clone has more than one count but fewer than ten. The CDR3 region is CASSLVQGASYNSPLHF. The CDR3 nucleotides read TGTGCCAGCAGCTTGGTACAGGGGGCCAGCTATAATTCACCCCTCCACTTT. This sequence joins TRBV5-8 and TRBJ1-6; 9 nucleotides align to TRBD1. This CDR3 has 17 amino acids. In germline, CDR1 is SGHTS, CDR2 YDEGEE. V trimming: 0 bases; J trimming: 3 bases; junction bases outside the gene matches: 4.

This chain links TRBV27 with TRBJ1-6; 8 bases agree with TRBD1. V trimming: 4 bases; J trimming: 13 bases; junction bases outside the gene matches: 15. Germline CDR1 reads MNHEY; CDR2 reads SMNVEV (reference sequence). CDR3 length: 16 residues. CDR3 residues: CASSYLPGGTTGPLHF. CDR3 nucleotide sequence: TGTGCCAGCAGTTACCTCCCAGGGGGCACCACTGGCCCCCTCCACTTT.

The rearrangement joins TRBV19 to TRBJ1-5, with D unresolved. Germline V gene sequence: CDR1 LNHDA, CDR2 SQIVND (reference sequence). The CDR3 extends over 15 amino acids. Trimming left V 2 bases short and J 4 bases short, with 12 bases between. The CDR3 coding sequence is TGTGCCAGTAGTATACGGAGCAGACCGAATCAGCCCCAGCATTTT. Residues: CASSIRSRPNQPQHF.

The genes are TRBV7-9 and TRBJ2-1; a possible D gene is TRBD2 (6 bases). Germline lookup yields CDR1 SEHNR and CDR2 FQNEAQ (reference sequence). V was shortened by 5 bases and J by 1 base, with 15 bases between the two germline ends. The CDR3 consists of 16 residues. The DNA for the CDR3 is TGTGCCAGCAGCATACGGGAGTCGGAATCCTACAATGAGCAGTTCTTC. Translated, it gives CASSIRESESYNEQFF.

The chain is built from TRBV19 and TRBJ1-4; 10 bases fit TRBD1. Germline V gene lookup returns CDR1 LNHDA and CDR2 SQIVND (reference sequence). The length of the CDR3 is 17 residues. The J segment lost 0 bases and the V segment lost 7 bases, leaving 8 bases of the junction unmatched. In nucleotides, the CDR3 is TGTGCCAGTAATCGACAGGGGGCCCAAGCAACTAATGAAAAACTGTTTTTT. Its protein is CASNRQGAQATNEKLFF.

The chain joins TRBV19 to TRBJ1-2; TRBD1 might be the D (6 bases). The length of the CDR3 is 15 residues. V gave up 4 bases and J gave up 6 bases, with 18 bases separating them. CDR1 and CDR2 (germline): LNHDA, SQIVND (reference sequence). CDR3: CASSTQFGGGDGYTF. CDR3 nucleotide sequence: TGTGCCAGTAGTACTCAATTCGGAGGGGGGGATGGCTACACCTTC.

The gene calls are TRBV7-9 and TRBJ1-1; TRBD1 matches 10 bases. This CDR3 contains 15 residues. The V gene's germline CDR1 is SEHNR and CDR2 FQNEAQ (reference sequence). After removal of 8 bases from V and 5 bases from J, the junction contained 11 bases not matched to a gene. CDR3 region: CASRSRDRGRTEAFF. CDR3 nucleotide sequence: TGTGCCAGCCGCTCACGTGACAGGGGGCGAACTGAAGCTTTCTTT.

CDR3 amino acids: CASSQGQPSSNEQFF. CDR3 coding DNA: TGTGCCAGCAGCCAGGGACAGCCCTCGTCCAATGAGCAGTTCTTC. The chain links TRBV14 to TRBJ2-1; 7 bases match TRBD1. V shed 3 bases, J shed 6 bases, and the junction held 8 bases outside the gene matches. The CDR3 loop spans 15 amino acids. Germline V gene data show CDR1 as SGHDN and CDR2 as FVKESK.

This sequence joins TRBV3-1 (or the pseudogene TRBV3-2) and TRBJ1-2; 7 bases agree with TRBD1. Germline CDR1 LGHDT, CDR2 YNNKEL (reference sequence). The ends lost 4 bases at V and 2 bases at J; junction bases unmatched: 4. The CDR3 is 14 residues long. CDR3 in amino acids: CASSPGTDNYGYTF. The CDR3 nucleotides read TGTGCCAGCAGCCCGGGGACAGACAACTATGGCTACACCTTC.

V gene TRBV29-1 combines with J gene TRBJ2-1, with 8 bases matching TRBD1. The CDR3 extends over 13 amino acids. The V segment lost 7 bases and the J segment 1 base; nucleotides outside the gene matches: 3. Germline loops: CDR1 SQVTM, CDR2 ANQGSEA. The CDR3 nucleotides are TGCAGCGCCGGACAGGGTTCCTACAATGAGCAGTTCTTC. Translated: CSAGQGSYNEQFF.

This clone was counted a few times. The gene calls are TRBV6-1 and TRBJ1-1; 8 nucleotides agree with TRBD1. CDR3 size: 13 residues. CDR1 is MNHNS and CDR2 is SASEGT in the germline V gene. After removal of 3 bases from V and 6 bases from J, the junction contained 3 bases not matched to a gene. The CDR3 here is CASSEDREAEAFF. In DNA form, the CDR3 reads TGTGCCAGCAGTGAGGACAGGGAGGCTGAAGCTTTCTTT.

The J gene is TRBJ1-1, the V gene TRBV5-1, with 9 bases identical to TRBD1. This CDR3 comprises 13 residues. Unmatched junction bases numbered 7, after V lost 2 bases and J lost 11 bases. Germline V gene lookup returns CDR1 SGHRS and CDR2 YFSETQ. CDR3 DNA sequence: TGCGCCAGCAGCTTAGGGACAGGGTCTTACGCTTTCTTT. Encoded protein: CASSLGTGSYAFF.

The V and J genes are TRBV6-5 and TRBJ2-1; 8 positions match TRBD1. Germline V lookup: CDR1 MNHEY, CDR2 SVGAGI. CDR3 size: 15 residues. Unmatched junction bases numbered 4, after V lost 4 bases and J lost 2 bases. The CDR3 nucleotides are TGTGCCAGCAGTTTCGCAGGGGGCCCCTACAATGAGCAGTTCTTC. It translates to CASSFAGGPYNEQFF.

This chain joins TRBV3-1 (or the pseudogene TRBV3-2) and TRBJ2-7; a weak D match, TRBD1 (6 bases). The CDR3 consists of 14 residues. The germline V gene has CDR1 LGHDT and CDR2 YNNKEL (reference sequence). Trimming cost V 4 bases and J 3 bases, with 13 bases left between them. The CDR3 loop reads CASSRQGTDYEQYF. The CDR3 DNA reads TGTGCCAGCAGCCGCCAGGGGACCGACTACGAGCAGTACTTC.

The V gene is TRBV7-6, the J gene TRBJ1-1; D unresolved. Germline CDR1 and CDR2: SGHVS and FNYEAQ. The CDR3 extends over 14 amino acids. Trimming cost V 2 bases and J 1 base, with 8 bases left between them. CDR3 amino acids: CASSLWATNTEAFF. The CDR3 region has the DNA TGTGCCAGCAGCTTATGGGCTACGAACACTGAAGCTTTCTTT.